This T cell receptor (beta chain) appears in the sequencing data of a study of blood T cell repertoires in COVID-19. The CDR3 runs 14 residues. V trimming: 6 bases; J trimming: 1 base; junction bases outside the gene matches: 5. CDR1 and CDR2 (germline): MDHEN, SYDVKM. Original methodology: Estimation of nucleated cell counts relied on the amplification of reference gene primers. The table came from immunoSEQ multiplex PCR; TCRdb's copy has only in-frame clones and leaves some out. D and trimming come from the DNA, and the V and J calls and clone size come from that table. This sample has around 84,000 clones, with about three quarters found just once.

The sequenced sample was peripheral blood. The J gene is TRBJ1-1, the V gene TRBV28, with 7 bases lining up with TRBD1. The sequence was obtained from a man aged 45-65 years with active or convalescent COVID-19. In DNA form, the CDR3 reads TGTGCCAGCAGCCCAGGACAGGCGAACACTGAAGCTTTCTTT. This sequence encodes CASSPGQANTEAFF.